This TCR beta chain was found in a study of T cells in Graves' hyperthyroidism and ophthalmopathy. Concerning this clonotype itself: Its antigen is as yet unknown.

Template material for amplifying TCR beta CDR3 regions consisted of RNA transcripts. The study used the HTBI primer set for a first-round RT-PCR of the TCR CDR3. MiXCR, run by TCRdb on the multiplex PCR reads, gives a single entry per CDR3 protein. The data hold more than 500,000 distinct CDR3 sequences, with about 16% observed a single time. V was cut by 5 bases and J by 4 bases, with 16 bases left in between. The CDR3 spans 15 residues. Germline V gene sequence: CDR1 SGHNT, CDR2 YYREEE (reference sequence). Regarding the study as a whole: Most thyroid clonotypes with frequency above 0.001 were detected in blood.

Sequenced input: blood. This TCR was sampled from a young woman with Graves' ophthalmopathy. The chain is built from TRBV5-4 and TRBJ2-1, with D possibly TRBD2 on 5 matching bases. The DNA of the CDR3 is TGTGCCAGCAGTTCCTCTAGCTCCACATACAATGAGCAGTTCTTC. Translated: CASSSSSSTYNEQFF.